This is a list of T cell receptor beta chains from one sample in a study of PD-L1 blockade in urothelial cancer. Only in-frame clones appear in the TCRdb table, and some are missing; sequencing was by immunoSEQ multiplex PCR. This table has some 71,000 clones, around 90% appearing once. This specimen consisted of PBMCs, obtained around atezolizumab (anti-PD-L1) treatment. The source is a man in his sixties with urothelial cancer. The CDR3 runs from the conserved cysteine through the conserved F or W. The D gene is left open where the match is weak. Only part of the rows carry a size: once, few, many, or a class if the clone is expanded.

d_gene | j_gene | abundance | v_gene | CDR3aa | CDR3nt
TRBD1 | TRBJ1-1 | once | TRBV19 | CASSITGARNTEAFF | TGTGCCAGTAGTATAACAGGGGCCCGGAACACTGAAGCTTTCTTT
TRBD2 | TRBJ2-3 | once | TRBV19 | CASSIVASGATDTQYF | TGTGCCAGTAGTATAGTCGCTAGCGGGGCCACAGATACGCAGTATTTT
TRBD1 | TRBJ1-1 | NA | TRBV19 | CASSSTGRAFF | TGTGCCAGTAGTTCGACAGGGAGAGCTTTCTTT
NA | TRBJ2-5 | NA | TRBV30 | CAWSPGVKRETQYF | TGTGCCTGGAGTCCCGGGGTCAAGAGAGAGACCCAGTACTTC
NA | TRBJ2-2 | NA | TRBV5-6 | CASSFFGETNTGELFF | TGTGCCAGCAGCTTTTTTGGGGAGACGAACACCGGGGAGCTGTTTTTT
NA | TRBJ1-1 | NA | TRBV7-2 | CASSLNARTEAFF | TGTGCCAGCAGCTTAAATGCGAGGACTGAAGCTTTCTTT
TRBD1 | TRBJ2-1 | NA | TRBV5-8 | CASSLWGQGYNEQFF | TGTGCCAGCAGCCTGTGGGGACAGGGCTACAATGAGCAGTTCTTC
NA | TRBJ1-2 | NA | TRBV6-5 | CASRGPRGSYTF | TGTGCCAGCAGGGGACCGAGGGGGAGCTACACCTTC
NA | TRBJ1-6 | NA | TRBV7-9 | CASSLDRNSPLHF | TGTGCCAGCAGCTTAGACAGGAATTCACCCCTCCACTTT
NA | TRBJ1-2 | NA | TRBV28 | CASTAGLSYGYTF | TGTGCCAGCACTGCGGGACTTAGCTATGGCTACACCTTC
TRBD1 | TRBJ2-1 | NA | TRBV11-2 | CASSKIIRDRGNHEQFF | TGTGCCAGCAGCAAAATAATCCGGGACAGGGGAAATCATGAGCAGTTCTTC
TRBD1 | TRBJ2-6 | NA | TRBV9 | CASSADRSGANVLTF | TGTGCCAGCAGCGCGGACAGGTCTGGGGCCAACGTCCTGACTTTC
TRBD1 | TRBJ2-2 | NA | TRBV18 | CASSKGTANTGELFF | TGTGCCAGCTCAAAAGGGACAGCGAACACCGGGGAGCTGTTTTTT
NA | TRBJ1-2 | once | TRBV7-2 | CATNEMGANYGYTF | TGTGCCACGAATGAGATGGGGGCAAACTATGGCTACACCTTC
TRBD1 | TRBJ1-4 | NA | TRBV5-1 | CASSGGQGADEKLFF | TGCGCCAGCAGCGGCGGACAGGGGGCAGATGAAAAACTGTTTTTT
NA | TRBJ2-7 | once | TRBV6-5 | CASSPSSYEQYF | TGTGCCAGCAGCCCCAGCTCCTACGAGCAGTACTTC
TRBD2 | TRBJ2-7 | NA | TRBV2 | CASVLSGGTYEQYF | TGTGCCAGCGTATTAAGCGGGGGTACCTACGAGCAGTACTTC
NA | TRBJ1-3 | NA | TRBV19 | CASSIRTVSSGNTIYF | TGTGCCAGTAGTATCCGGACTGTTAGCTCTGGAAACACCATATATTTT
TRBD2 | TRBJ2-2 | NA | TRBV7-2 | CASSLGLAVLNTGELFF | TGTGCCAGCAGCTTAGGACTAGCGGTTCTGAACACCGGGGAGCTGTTTTTT
TRBD1 | TRBJ1-1 | NA | TRBV10-3 | CATNAGGHTEAFF | TGTGCCACCAACGCAGGGGGGCACACTGAAGCTTTCTTT
TRBD1 | TRBJ1-2 | NA | TRBV27 | CASSSGQGPYGYTF | TGTGCCAGCAGTTCGGGACAGGGTCCCTATGGCTACACCTTC
TRBD1 | TRBJ1-1 | NA | TRBV5-8 | CASSLQGADTEAFF | TGTGCCAGCAGCTTGCAGGGGGCGGACACTGAAGCTTTCTTT
TRBD1 | TRBJ2-7 | NA | TRBV28 | CASSSPTGGRYEQYF | TGTGCCAGCAGTTCGCCAACAGGGGGCAGGTACGAGCAGTACTTC
NA | TRBJ1-1 | NA | TRBV6-6 | CASIETGLGTEAFF | TGTGCCAGCATTGAAACAGGGTTAGGCACTGAAGCTTTCTTT
TRBD1 | TRBJ1-1 | NA | TRBV29-1 | CSVTGIGTEAFF | TGCAGCGTGACAGGGATCGGAACTGAAGCTTTCTTT
NA | TRBJ1-2 | once | TRBV5-1 | CASSSEADGYTF | TGCGCCAGCAGCTCCGAGGCTGATGGCTACACCTTC
NA | TRBJ2-5 | NA | TRBV7-2 | CASSLVSGYEGETQYF | TGTGCCAGCAGCTTAGTCTCGGGATACGAAGGGGAGACCCAGTACTTC
NA | TRBJ2-3 | NA | TRBV2 | CAGSLSTDTQYF | TGTGCCGGCAGTCTCAGCACAGATACGCAGTATTTT
TRBD2 | TRBJ2-3 | NA | TRBV28 | CASSTSGRPTDTQYF | TGTGCCAGCAGTACTAGCGGGAGGCCCACAGATACGCAGTATTTT